The 18 T cell receptor beta chains presented below share a single source sample, sequenced in a study of cytomegalovirus exposure and HLA in healthy donors. The study ran its PCR with 60 Vbeta and 13 Jbeta primers. Data came from immunoSEQ multiplex PCR; TCRdb stores just in-frame clones and leaves some out. The profile shows approximately 290,000 clones, 80% of them singletons. Sequenced input: PBMCs. These receptors originate from a girl aged 2-10 years in good health and CMV-seronegative.

The chain is built from TRBV2 and TRBJ1-1, with 7 nucleotides matching TRBD1. Germline lookup yields CDR1 SNHLY and CDR2 FYNNEI. The CDR3 runs 14 residues. V shed 4 bases, J shed 3 bases, and the junction held 5 bases outside the gene matches. The CDR3 nucleotides read TGTGCCAGCAGTGGAGACAGGGCCGACACTGAAGCTTTCTTT. This encodes CASSGDRADTEAFF. The whole variable domain, filled in from reference TRBV2 and TRBJ1-1, reads EPEVTQTPSHQVTQMGQEVILRCVPISNHLYFYWYRQILGQKVEFLVSFYNNEISEKSEIFDDQFSVERPDGSNFTLKIRSTKLEDSAMYFCASSGDRADTEAFFGQGTRLTVV.

V usage is TRBV9 and J usage is TRBJ1-2, with a tentative D call TRBD1 (5 bases). Germline V gene sequence: CDR1 SGDLS, CDR2 YYNGEE. The ends were cut back, 3 bases at V and 0 bases at J, with 21 bases in the middle. The CDR3 has 18 amino acids. The CDR3 loop is CASSASGAFGGTNYGYTF. DNA of the CDR3: TGTGCCAGCAGCGCCTCCGGTGCCTTCGGGGGGACTAACTATGGCTACACCTTC.

This sequence joins TRBV19 and TRBJ2-5; TRBD1 agrees at 7 bases. This CDR3 has 14 residues. Germline V gene lookup returns CDR1 LNHDA and CDR2 SQIVND (reference sequence). V dropped 3 bases and J dropped 7; count of bases not matched to a gene: 8. CDR3 sequence: CASSILDRDGTQYF. The DNA of the CDR3 is TGTGCCAGTAGTATCCTAGACAGGGACGGGACCCAGTACTTC.

CDR3 region: CASSRNLDTTDTQYF. CDR3 DNA sequence: TGTGCCAGCAGTCGAAACTTGGACACAACAGATACGCAGTATTTT. The chain is built from TRBV7-3 and TRBJ2-3, with D possibly TRBD1 on 5 matching bases. This CDR3 spans 15 amino acids. Germline V gene lookup returns CDR1 SGHTA and CDR2 FQGTGA. Trimming removed 6 bases from V and 3 bases from J, with 16 bases in between.

This clone was detected once. This chain connects TRBV30 to TRBJ2-7; 12 bases align to TRBD2. This CDR3 comprises 15 residues. The trim removed 5 bases at V and 4 bases at J, leaving 9 bases unmatched. Germline V lookup: CDR1 GTSNPN, CDR2 SVGIG (reference sequence). The DNA for the CDR3 is TGTGCCTGGGAACCTGGACTAGCGGGAACTTACGAGCAGTACTTC. This encodes CAWEPGLAGTYEQYF.

In its sample, this clone was seen once. The genes are TRBV4-1 and TRBJ2-1; 10 nucleotides match TRBD1. Germline values: CDR1 MGHRA, CDR2 YSYEKL. CDR3 length: 17 residues. The V and J ends lost 1 base and 0 bases, in that order; junction bases with no gene match: 3. The CDR3 region has the DNA TGCGCCAGCAGCCAAGTTAGGACAGGGGGCTCCTACAATGAGCAGTTCTTC. Protein product: CASSQVRTGGSYNEQFF.

The table lists this clone with a count of one. The chain combines TRBV7-8 with TRBJ2-5; 8 bases align to TRBD1. With the DNA end fitting TRBJ2-7 better, the J assignment may be wrong. CDR1 is SGHVS and CDR2 is FQNEAQ in the germline V gene. The CDR3 extends over 14 amino acids. The chain's CDR3 is CASSSRQGTNEQYF. The CDR3 DNA follows: TGTGCCAGCAGCTCCAGACAGGGGACGAACGAGCAGTACTTC.

This chain uses TRBV4-1 with TRBJ2-7; D is ambiguous. Germline-derived CDR1 and CDR2 are MGHRA and YSYEKL. The V gene lost 0 bases and the J gene lost 3 bases, with 6 bases spanning the gap. The CDR3 is made up of 13 amino acids. The CDR3 loop is CASSQDGLYEQYF. The CDR3 bases are TGCGCCAGCAGCCAAGATGGGCTCTACGAGCAGTACTTC.

About this clone itself: One end of the junction does not line up with germline, which may come from a read error. In nucleotides, the CDR3 is TGTGCCAGCAGCACCGGGACAGCTAAAGAAAAACTGTTTTTT. Translated: CASSTGTAKEKLFF. The chain combines TRBV7-8 with TRBJ1-4, with 7 positions matching TRBD1. The length of the CDR3 is 14 residues. CDR1 and CDR2 (germline): SGHVS, FQNEAQ.

The chain combines TRBV6-1 with TRBJ1-5, with a weak D call TRBD1 (6 bases). Germline V CDR1 and CDR2: MNHNS, SASEGT. The CDR3 sequence is 12 residues long. V was clipped by 1 base and J by 11 bases, with 9 bases between them. The CDR3 region has the DNA TGTGCCAGCAGTGAAGGAGGGGGGGCCCAGCATTTT. It translates to CASSEGGGAQHF.

The chain joins TRBV18 to TRBJ1-3; D uncertain. Trimming shortened V by 1 base and J by 0 bases, and 7 bases separated the two germline ends. The V gene's germline CDR1 is KGHSH and CDR2 LQKENI. The CDR3 spans 15 residues. CDR3 in amino acids: CASSPQASSGNTIYF. The CDR3 nucleotides are TGTGCCAGCTCACCACAAGCTAGCTCTGGAAACACCATATATTTT.

Regarding this clone: One end of the junction is discordant with germline, which a read error may explain. The chain uses TRBV4-2 and TRBJ2-7; 7 bases line up with TRBD1. This CDR3 is 15 amino acids long. Germline lookup yields CDR1 LGHNA and CDR2 YNFKEQ. The CDR3 DNA follows: TGTGCCAGCAGCCCTTTGACAGGGCTCTCCGACGAGCAGTACTTC. Translation: CASSPLTGLSDEQYF.

The chain couples TRBV7-7 to TRBJ2-2; 7 bases align to TRBD1. The trim removed 2 bases at V and 5 bases at J, leaving 5 bases unmatched. Germline-derived CDR1 and CDR2 are SSHAT and FNYEAQ (reference sequence). This CDR3 spans 15 amino acids. For the CDR3, the DNA is TGTGCCAGCAGCTTACATCCAGGGGGAACCGGGGAGCTGTTTTTT. The encoded protein is CASSLHPGGTGELFF. Variable domain in full (rest from reference TRBV7-7 and TRBJ2-2): GAGVSQSPRYKVTKRGQDVTLRCDPISSHATLYWYQQALGQGPEFLTYFNYEAQPDKSGLPSDRFSAERPEGSISTLTIQRTEQRDSAMYRCASSLHPGGTGELFFGEGSRLTVL.

The rearrangement links TRBV27 to TRBJ2-5; D is unresolved. The end of the DNA is better explained by TRBJ2-7, so the J call may be wrong. Germline V gene lookup returns CDR1 MNHEY and CDR2 SMNVEV (reference sequence). CDR3 length equals 13 residues. The CDR3 DNA follows: TGTGCCAGCAGTCCATCCCACTACTACGAGCAGTACTTC. This encodes CASSPSHYYEQYF.

This chain connects TRBV10-2 to TRBJ2-7; maybe TRBD2 (5 bases). Germline loops: CDR1 WSHSY, CDR2 SAAADI. The CDR3 consists of 13 residues. Trimming took off 7 bases at V and 0 bases at J, with 10 bases between the two ends. CDR3 amino acids: CASMTGSSYEQYF. The CDR3 region has the DNA TGCGCCAGCATGACGGGGAGCTCCTACGAGCAGTACTTC.

The CDR3 spells CASSAVGGSGYEQYF. The CDR3 region has the DNA TGTGCCAGCAGTGCTGTAGGGGGCAGCGGGTACGAGCAGTACTTC. The genes are TRBV6-1 and TRBJ2-7, with D tentatively TRBD1 (7 bases). Per germline, CDR1 MNHNS and CDR2 SASEGT. The CDR3 loop spans 15 amino acids. Trimming left V 4 bases short and J 4 bases short, with 17 bases between.

The chain recombines TRBV21-1 with TRBJ1-5; TRBD1, the D gene given by the table, was not confirmed from the DNA. TRBV21-1 is reported as a pseudogene. The CDR3 is 17 amino acids. In nucleotides, the CDR3 is TGTGCCAGCAGCACGCTCCCGGACAGTATTTGGAATCAGCCCCAGCATTTT. Translated: CASSTLPDSIWNQPQHF.

The chain uses TRBV4-1 and TRBJ1-2; perhaps TRBD1 as D (6 bases). V lost 1 base and J 2 bases, leaving 17 bases between the germline ends. The CDR3 runs 17 residues. Germline CDR1 MGHRA, CDR2 YSYEKL. The CDR3 DNA follows: TGCGCCAGCAGCCAAGGGTTATCACAGGGCTTGAACTATGGCTACACCTTC. This gives the protein CASSQGLSQGLNYGYTF.